A selection of T cell receptor beta chains follows, all from one sample in a study of OX40 agonist ivuxolimab in advanced cancers. TCRdb keeps only in-frame clones here, not all; method: immunoSEQ multiplex PCR. This sample has some 14,000 clones; nearly 80% occur once, and the top ten carry 35%. The sequencing used CD4+ or CD8+ T cells sorted from blood, collected in a trial of the OX40 agonist ivuxolimab. The receptors were gathered from an adult with an advanced solid tumor such as melanoma, head and neck, liver or kidney cancer. Both conserved end residues are part of each CDR3. Fields, in order: clone size, V gene, J gene, D gene, CDR3 protein, CDR3 DNA. A D gene is named only where the DNA matches it firmly. Some rows mark clone size as missing; the rest say once, few, many or name a class of expanded clone.

>NA|TRBV27|TRBJ2-7|TRBD2
CASSLSTSGYEQYF
TGTGCCAGCAGTTTATCGACTAGCGGGTACGAGCAGTACTTC
>few|TRBV9|TRBJ2-3|NA
CASSILGGKFGFADTQYF
TGTGCCAGCAGCATCCTAGGGGGGAAGTTCGGGTTCGCAGATACGCAGTATTTT
>NA|TRBV9|TRBJ1-2|NA
CASSARLISYGYTF
TGTGCCAGCAGCGCCCGACTCATCTCTTATGGCTACACCTTC
>NA|TRBV7-6|TRBJ2-7|TRBD1
CASSPGTGYEQYF
TGTGCCAGCAGCCCCGGGACAGGGTACGAGCAGTACTTC
>NA|TRBV7-9|TRBJ1-6|NA
CASSPQWVSPLHF
TGTGCCAGCAGCCCCCAGTGGGTTTCACCCCTCCACTTT
>NA|TRBV6-1|TRBJ1-5|NA
CASTWPQGQPQHF
TGTGCCAGCACTTGGCCTCAAGGTCAGCCCCAGCATTTT
>NA|TRBV29-1|TRBJ2-1|NA
CSVRPLSYNEQFF
TGCAGCGTTCGTCCCCTCTCCTACAATGAGCAGTTCTTC
>NA|TRBV4-3|TRBJ1-1|TRBD1
CASSQVQGLTEAFF
TGCGCCAGCAGCCAAGTACAGGGGCTAACTGAAGCTTTCTTT
>NA|TRBV7-9|TRBJ2-7|NA
CASSLEGRSYEQYF
TGTGCCAGCAGCTTAGAGGGTAGAAGCTACGAGCAGTACTTC
>NA|TRBV6-1|TRBJ2-7|NA
CASSEVERALYEQYF
TGTGCCAGCAGTGAAGTAGAAAGAGCCCTCTACGAGCAGTACTTC
>once|TRBV6-6|TRBJ2-5|TRBD2
CASSPNESGEETQYF
TGTGCCAGCAGCCCGAATGAAAGCGGGGAAGAGACCCAGTACTTC
>NA|TRBV11-2|TRBJ2-2|NA
CASSSYEAQNTGELFF
TGTGCCAGCAGCTCGTACGAGGCTCAGAACACCGGGGAGCTGTTTTTT
>NA|TRBV5-6|TRBJ2-3|NA
CASSLLTDTQYF
TGTGCCAGCAGCTTGTTGACAGATACGCAGTATTTT
>NA|TRBV2|TRBJ2-5|TRBD2
CASREAEGLPRGTQYF
TGTGCCAGCCGGGAGGCGGAGGGACTACCAAGAGGGACCCAGTACTTC
>NA|TRBV27|TRBJ2-7|NA
CASSLSRGQYEQYF
TGTGCCAGCAGTTTATCCAGGGGCCAATACGAGCAGTACTTC
>NA|TRBV7-2|TRBJ2-5|NA
CASSFGGAIQETQYF
TGTGCCAGCAGCTTTGGGGGGGCCATACAAGAGACCCAGTACTTC
>NA|TRBV21-1|TRBJ2-5|NA
CASSQSPIRGQETQYF
TGTGCCAGCAGCCAATCCCCTATACGGGGCCAAGAGACCCAGTACTTC
>NA|TRBV5-4|TRBJ2-5|NA
CASSLALEGRTQYF
TGTGCCAGCAGCTTGGCTCTAGAGGGCAGGACCCAGTACTTC
>NA|TRBV27|TRBJ2-1|NA
CASSLSLRGGDEQFF
TGTGCCAGCAGTTTATCGCTAAGAGGGGGAGATGAGCAGTTCTTC
>NA|TRBV7-9|TRBJ1-1|TRBD1
CASSPGQGMNTEAFF
TGTGCCAGCAGCCCGGGACAGGGAATGAACACTGAAGCTTTCTTT
>NA|TRBV5-1|TRBJ2-5|NA
CASSLERGVTFVGTQYF
TGCGCCAGCAGCTTGGAAAGGGGCGTTACGTTCGTGGGGACCCAGTACTTC
>NA|TRBV5-1|TRBJ1-4|TRBD1
CASSSGTGFGVNEKLFF
TGCGCCAGCAGCTCTGGGACAGGGTTCGGAGTTAATGAAAAACTGTTTTTT
>NA|TRBV25-1|TRBJ1-2|NA
CASSESMDYGYTF
TGTGCCAGCAGTGAATCCATGGACTATGGCTACACCTTC
>few|TRBV29-1|TRBJ1-5|TRBD1
CSVGQGPYSNQPQHF
TGCAGCGTTGGACAGGGGCCCTATAGCAATCAGCCCCAGCATTTT
>few|TRBV6-1|TRBJ1-5|NA
CASSEVGVQPQHF
TGTGCCAGCAGTGAAGTGGGGGTTCAGCCCCAGCATTTT
>few|TRBV19|TRBJ2-1|TRBD1
CASRTRRTGVLGEQFF
TGTGCCAGTAGAACCCGGCGGACAGGGGTCCTCGGTGAGCAGTTCTTC
>NA|TRBV6-5|TRBJ1-1|NA
CASSLGQNTEAFF
TGTGCCAGCAGCCTTGGACAGAACACTGAAGCTTTCTTT
>NA|TRBV4-1|TRBJ1-4|NA
CASSQDLLAGSYEKLFF
TGCGCCAGCAGCCAAGATCTCCTGGCCGGGTCCTATGAAAAACTGTTTTTT